A selection of T cell receptor beta chains follows, all from one sample in a study of cytomegalovirus exposure and HLA in healthy donors. Assay: immunoSEQ multiplex PCR; the TCRdb copy retains only in-frame clones and omits some. The sample contains about 150,000 clones, about three quarters of which appear only once. The specimen sequenced was PBMCs. The receptors come from a man aged 25-45 years in good health and CMV-seropositive. CDR3s include the opening cysteine and the closing phenylalanine or tryptophan. The D gene is left open where the match is weak. Part of the rows lack a size; the others show once, few, many or a class for expanded clones.

v_call	d_call	clone_size	cdr3_aa
TRBV30	TRBD2	.	CAWRAGGGNEQFF
TRBV6-1	TRBD2	.	CASSGLAGVGNEQFF
TRBV7-8	TRBD2	.	CASSLPRGVGETQYF
TRBV10-1	TRBD2	.	CPSSPSGRAYEQYF
TRBV11-2	.	.	CASSLANYAGGIPNEKLFF
TRBV5-1	.	few	CASSSTVMNTEAFF
TRBV7-9	.	once	CSSSLARSSYNEQFF
TRBV4-1	TRBD1	.	CASSQAGTGVHNEQFF
TRBV5-1	TRBD2	.	CASSGTGGPGDTQYF
TRBV6-6	.	.	CASSYREPSEAFF
TRBV11-3	TRBD2	once	CASSLDLAGEGRAGELFF
TRBV9	.	.	CAGSLGRASTDTQYF
TRBV4-1	.	.	CASSHPRDIGSLFDEQFF
TRBV7-9	TRBD1	few	CASSIRWTGTYEQYF
TRBV11-2	.	.	CASSSQEYGYTF
TRBV10-1	.	.	CVLARQNRMKSEQYF
TRBV6-6	TRBD1	.	CASSSGQGARETQYF
TRBV28	TRBD1	once	CASTDAGTGGEKLFF
TRBV18	.	.	CASSRGEGHTEAFF
TRBV7-3	.	once	CASSFSNRETDTQYF
TRBV10-3	TRBD1	.	CATGQGSTTTEAFF
TRBV7-8	.	.	CASSVVFEAFF
TRBV11-2	.	.	CASSSGETQYF
TRBV11-2	TRBD1	few	CASSLWPKGQGNTEAFF
TRBV6-6	.	.	CASSYSIRDTEAFF
TRBV14	TRBD2	.	CASSRPGTRSHEQFF
TRBV6-4	.	.	CASSNRAGQETQYF
TRBV2	.	.	CASSAVYSNQPQHF
TRBV2	.	.	CASILGGQRQETQYF
TRBV27	.	.	CASSDRGATNEKLFF
TRBV30	.	.	CAWTTGGSNQPQHF
TRBV27	.	.	CASSDLGQARQYF
TRBV5-1	.	.	CASSLVDGDTDTQYF
TRBV21-1	.	.	CASSGQGTEAFF
TRBV29-1	TRBD2	few	CSVETAGAAYEQYF
TRBV9	TRBD2	.	CASSVEAGGPNEQYF
TRBV28	.	.	CASRPSGTLYNEQFF
TRBV2	TRBD1	.	CASRGTALGYEQYF
TRBV19	TRBD1	.	CASITGTDLGTEAFF
TRBV10-2	.	.	CASSESHSQETQYF
TRBV6-6	.	.	CASSYDGLHGYTF
TRBV30	.	.	CAWSVRGVQGNEQFF
TRBV6-5	TRBD1	.	CASRSQGSYNSPLHF
TRBV29-1	TRBD1	.	CSVPGTGAYEQYF
TRBV5-4	.	.	CASSLVAAATYPHEQYF
TRBV6-6	.	once	CASSYPTSSGNTIYF
TRBV9	.	.	CASSEGGRGSNEKLFF
TRBV19	TRBD2	.	CASSTMGLAETSGANVLTF
TRBV28	.	.	CASTWGTMNTEAFF
TRBV7-3	.	.	CASSATGNYGYTF
TRBV15	.	.	CATSRGQMNTEAFF
TRBV23-1	TRBD1	few	CASSLTDRENQPQHF